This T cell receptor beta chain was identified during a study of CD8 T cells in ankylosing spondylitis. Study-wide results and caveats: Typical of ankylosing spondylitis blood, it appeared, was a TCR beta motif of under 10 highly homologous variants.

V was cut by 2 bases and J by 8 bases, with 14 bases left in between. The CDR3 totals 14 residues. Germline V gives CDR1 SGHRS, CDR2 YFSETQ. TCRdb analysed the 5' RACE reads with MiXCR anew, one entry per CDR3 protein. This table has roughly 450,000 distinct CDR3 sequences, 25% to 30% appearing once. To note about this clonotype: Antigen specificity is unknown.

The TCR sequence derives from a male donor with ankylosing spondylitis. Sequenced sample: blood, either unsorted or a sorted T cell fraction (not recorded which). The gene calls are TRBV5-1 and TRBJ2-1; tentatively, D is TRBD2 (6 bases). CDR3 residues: CASSFGGIFDEQFF. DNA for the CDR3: TGCGCCAGCAGCTTTGGCGGGATATTCGATGAGCAGTTCTTC.